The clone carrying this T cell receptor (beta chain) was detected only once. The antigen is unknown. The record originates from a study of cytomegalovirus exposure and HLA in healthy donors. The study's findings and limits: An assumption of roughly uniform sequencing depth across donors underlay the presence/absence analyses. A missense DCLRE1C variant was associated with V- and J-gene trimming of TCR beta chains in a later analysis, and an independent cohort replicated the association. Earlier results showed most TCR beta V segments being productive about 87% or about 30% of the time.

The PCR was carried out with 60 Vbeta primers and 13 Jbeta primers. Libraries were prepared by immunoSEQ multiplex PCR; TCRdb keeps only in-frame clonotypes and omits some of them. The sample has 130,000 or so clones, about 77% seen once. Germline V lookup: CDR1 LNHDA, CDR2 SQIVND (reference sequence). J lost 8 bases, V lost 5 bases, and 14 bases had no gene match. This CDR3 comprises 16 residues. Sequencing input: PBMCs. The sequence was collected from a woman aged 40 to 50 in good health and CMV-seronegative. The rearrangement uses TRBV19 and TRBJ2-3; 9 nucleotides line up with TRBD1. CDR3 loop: CASSVPSGTGRPTQYF. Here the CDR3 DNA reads TGTGCCAGTAGTGTACCATCCGGGACAGGGCGACCTACGCAGTATTTT.